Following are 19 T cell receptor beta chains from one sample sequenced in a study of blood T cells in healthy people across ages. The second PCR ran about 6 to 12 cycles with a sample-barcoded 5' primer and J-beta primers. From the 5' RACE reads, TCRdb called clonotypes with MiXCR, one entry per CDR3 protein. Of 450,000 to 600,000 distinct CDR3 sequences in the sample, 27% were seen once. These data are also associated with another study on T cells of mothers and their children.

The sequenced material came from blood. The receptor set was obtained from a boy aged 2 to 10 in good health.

The CDR3 spells CSAPAGGWGGLNEQFF. CDR3 DNA: TGCAGTGCCCCTGCCGGGGGGTGGGGGGGCCTAAATGAGCAGTTCTTC. The chain employs TRBV20-1 and TRBJ2-1; D perhaps matches TRBD2 (7 bases). The CDR3 sequence is 16 residues long. Germline V CDR1 and CDR2: DFQATT, SNEGSKA (reference sequence). Trimming stripped 6 bases from V and 7 bases from J, with 25 bases between.

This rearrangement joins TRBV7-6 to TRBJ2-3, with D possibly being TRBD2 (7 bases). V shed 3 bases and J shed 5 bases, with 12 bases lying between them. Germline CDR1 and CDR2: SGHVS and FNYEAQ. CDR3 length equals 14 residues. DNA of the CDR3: TGTGCCAGCAGCTTCGGGGGGCCCCAAGATACGCAGTATTTT. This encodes CASSFGGPQDTQYF.

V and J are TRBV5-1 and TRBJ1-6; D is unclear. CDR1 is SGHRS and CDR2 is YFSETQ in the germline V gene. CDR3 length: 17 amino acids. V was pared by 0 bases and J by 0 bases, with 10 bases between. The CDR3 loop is CASSLAFQSSYNSPLHF. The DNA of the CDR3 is TGCGCCAGCAGCTTGGCCTTTCAGAGCTCCTATAATTCACCCCTCCACTTT.

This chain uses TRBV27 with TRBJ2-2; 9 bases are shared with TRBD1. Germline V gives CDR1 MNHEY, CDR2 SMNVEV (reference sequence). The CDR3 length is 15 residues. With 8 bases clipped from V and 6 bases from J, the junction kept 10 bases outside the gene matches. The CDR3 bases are TGTGCCAGCCTAAAGACAGGGGGGATTGCCGGGGAGCTGTTTTTT. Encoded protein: CASLKTGGIAGELFF.

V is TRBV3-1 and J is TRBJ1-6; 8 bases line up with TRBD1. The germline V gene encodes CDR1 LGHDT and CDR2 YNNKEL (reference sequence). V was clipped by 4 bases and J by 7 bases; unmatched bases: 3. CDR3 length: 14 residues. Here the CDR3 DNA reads TGTGCCAGCAGCCGACAGGGGTGGAATTCACCCCTCCACTTT. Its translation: CASSRQGWNSPLHF. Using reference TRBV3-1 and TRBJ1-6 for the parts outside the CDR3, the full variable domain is DTAVSQTPKYLVTQMGNDKSIKCEQNLGHDTMYWYKQDSKKFLKIMFSYNNKELIINETVPNRFSPKSPDKAHLNLHINSLELGDSAVYFCASSRQGWNSPLHFGNGTRLTVT.

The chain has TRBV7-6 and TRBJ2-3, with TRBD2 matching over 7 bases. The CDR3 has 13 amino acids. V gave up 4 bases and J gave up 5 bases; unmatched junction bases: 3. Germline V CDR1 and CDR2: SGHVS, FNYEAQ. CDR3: CASSSGEGDTQYF. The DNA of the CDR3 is TGTGCCAGCAGCTCTGGGGAGGGAGATACGCAGTATTTT.

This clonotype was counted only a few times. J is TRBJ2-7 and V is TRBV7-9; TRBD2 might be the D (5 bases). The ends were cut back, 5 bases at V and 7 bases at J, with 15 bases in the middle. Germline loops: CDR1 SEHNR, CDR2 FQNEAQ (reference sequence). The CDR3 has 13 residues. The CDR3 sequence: CASSLKTRGEQYF. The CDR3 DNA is TGTGCCAGCAGCCTCAAAACCCGAGGGGAGCAGTACTTC.

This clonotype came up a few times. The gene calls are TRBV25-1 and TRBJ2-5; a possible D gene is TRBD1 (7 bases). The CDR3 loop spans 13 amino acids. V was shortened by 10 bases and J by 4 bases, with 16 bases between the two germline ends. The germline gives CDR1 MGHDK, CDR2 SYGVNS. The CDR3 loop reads CATQIRGVETQYF. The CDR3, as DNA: TGTGCCACCCAAATCAGGGGGGTAGAGACCCAGTACTTC.

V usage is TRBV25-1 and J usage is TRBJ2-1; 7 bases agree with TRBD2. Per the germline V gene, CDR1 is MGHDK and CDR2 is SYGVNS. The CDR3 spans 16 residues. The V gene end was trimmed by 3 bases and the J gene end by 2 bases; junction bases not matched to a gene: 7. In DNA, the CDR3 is TGTGCCAGCAGTGACTCAAGCGGGGCAGCCTACAATGAGCAGTTCTTC. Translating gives CASSDSSGAAYNEQFF.

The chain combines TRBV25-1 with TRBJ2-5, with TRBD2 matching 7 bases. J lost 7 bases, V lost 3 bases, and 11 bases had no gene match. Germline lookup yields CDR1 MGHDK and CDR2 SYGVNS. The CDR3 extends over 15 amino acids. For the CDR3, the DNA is TGTGCCAGCAGTGACCCCGGCGGGGGAAAAGGGACCCAGTACTTC. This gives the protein CASSDPGGGKGTQYF.

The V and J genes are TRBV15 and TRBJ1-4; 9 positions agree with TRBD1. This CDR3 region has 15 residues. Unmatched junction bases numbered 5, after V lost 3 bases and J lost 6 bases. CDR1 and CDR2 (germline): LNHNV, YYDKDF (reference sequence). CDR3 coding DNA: TGTGCCACCAGCAGGGACAGGGGCCGGGATGAAAAACTGTTTTTT. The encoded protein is CATSRDRGRDEKLFF.

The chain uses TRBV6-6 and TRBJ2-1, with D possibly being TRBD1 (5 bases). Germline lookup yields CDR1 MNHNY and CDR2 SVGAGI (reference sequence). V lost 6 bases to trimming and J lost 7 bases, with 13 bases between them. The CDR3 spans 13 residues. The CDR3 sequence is CASSAGQINEQFF. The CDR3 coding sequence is TGTGCCAGCAGCGCTGGACAAATTAATGAGCAGTTCTTC.

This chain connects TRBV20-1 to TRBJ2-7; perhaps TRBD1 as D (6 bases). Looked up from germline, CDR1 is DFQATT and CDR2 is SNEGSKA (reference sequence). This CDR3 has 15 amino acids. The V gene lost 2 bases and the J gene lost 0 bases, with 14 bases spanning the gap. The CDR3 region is CSARPTVDSSYEQYF. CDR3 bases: TGCAGTGCTAGACCTACGGTGGACAGCTCCTACGAGCAGTACTTC.

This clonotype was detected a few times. The CDR3 region is CASSSAGGSPLHF. Written as DNA, the CDR3 is TGTGCCAGCAGCTCCGCAGGGGGTTCACCCCTCCACTTT. The genes are TRBV7-9 and TRBJ1-6; the match to TRBD1 covers 7 bases. Germline values: CDR1 SEHNR, CDR2 FQNEAQ (reference sequence). The CDR3 runs to 13 residues. J gave up 9 bases and V 4 bases, and 3 bases lay outside the gene matches.

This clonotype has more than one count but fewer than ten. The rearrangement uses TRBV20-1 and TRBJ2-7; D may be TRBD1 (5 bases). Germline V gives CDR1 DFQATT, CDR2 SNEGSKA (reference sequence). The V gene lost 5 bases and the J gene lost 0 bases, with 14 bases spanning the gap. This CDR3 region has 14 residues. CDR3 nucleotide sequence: TGCAGTGCTCGCCCCACAGGATTCTCCTACGAGCAGTACTTC. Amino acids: CSARPTGFSYEQYF.

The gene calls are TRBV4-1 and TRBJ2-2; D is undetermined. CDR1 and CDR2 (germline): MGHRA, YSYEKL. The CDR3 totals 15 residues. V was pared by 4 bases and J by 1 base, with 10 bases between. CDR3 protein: CASSPDGVNTGELFF. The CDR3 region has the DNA TGCGCCAGCAGCCCTGACGGCGTGAACACCGGGGAGCTGTTTTTT.

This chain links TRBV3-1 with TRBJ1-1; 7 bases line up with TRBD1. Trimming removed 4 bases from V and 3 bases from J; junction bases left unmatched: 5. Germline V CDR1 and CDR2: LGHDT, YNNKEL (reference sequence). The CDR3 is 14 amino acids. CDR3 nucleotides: TGTGCCAGCAGCCGAGGGGGCTGGGACACTGAAGCTTTCTTT. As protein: CASSRGGWDTEAFF.

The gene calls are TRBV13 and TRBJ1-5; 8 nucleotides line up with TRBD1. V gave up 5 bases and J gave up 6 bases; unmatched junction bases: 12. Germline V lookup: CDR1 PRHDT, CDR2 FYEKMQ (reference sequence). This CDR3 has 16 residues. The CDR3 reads CASSRRTGKGRQPQHF. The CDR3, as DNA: TGTGCCAGCAGCCGACGGACAGGGAAGGGGCGTCAGCCCCAGCATTTT.

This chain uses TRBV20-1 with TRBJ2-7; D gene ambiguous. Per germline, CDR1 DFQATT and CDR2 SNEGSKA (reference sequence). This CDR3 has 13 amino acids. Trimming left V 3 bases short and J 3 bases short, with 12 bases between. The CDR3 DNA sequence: TGCAGTGCTAGGATCGGCGGAGACTACGAGCAGTACTTC. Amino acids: CSARIGGDYEQYF.